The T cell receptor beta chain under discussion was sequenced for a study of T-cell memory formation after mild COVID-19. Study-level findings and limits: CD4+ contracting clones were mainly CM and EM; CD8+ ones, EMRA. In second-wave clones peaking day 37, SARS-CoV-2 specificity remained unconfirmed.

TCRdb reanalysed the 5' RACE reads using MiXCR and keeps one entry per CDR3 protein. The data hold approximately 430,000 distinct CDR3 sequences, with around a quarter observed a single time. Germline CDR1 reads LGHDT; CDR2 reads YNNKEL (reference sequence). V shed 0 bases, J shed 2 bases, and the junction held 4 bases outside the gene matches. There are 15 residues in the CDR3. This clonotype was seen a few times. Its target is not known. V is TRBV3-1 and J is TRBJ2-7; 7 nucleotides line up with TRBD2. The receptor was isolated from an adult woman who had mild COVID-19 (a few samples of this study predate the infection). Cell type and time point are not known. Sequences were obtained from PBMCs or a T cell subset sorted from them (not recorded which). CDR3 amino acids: CASSQDYAGAYEQYF. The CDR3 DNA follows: TGTGCCAGCAGCCAAGATTATGCGGGGGCCTACGAGCAGTACTTC.